This entry lists 17 T cell receptor beta chains sequenced from one sample in a study of regulatory T cells in long-lasting Graves disease (TCRdb year 2021). The meaning of the sample's time point label: newly diagnosed GD, antithyroid drugs for less than 3 months. For both TCR sequencing and RNA sequencing, RNA was extracted from PBMCs using TRIzol. To prepare the library, multiplex PCR was applied. Sequenced on an Illumina HiSeq 4000. iRepertoire HTBI primers and Arm-PCR amplification of CDR3 regions were used to construct TCR beta libraries. The public reads were quality trimmed at Q25 with fastp and then assembled into clones with MiXCR by TCRdb, keeping productive beta chains. Each entry is one CDR3 protein sequence, shown with its most common DNA and genes. This sample lists approximately 470,000 distinct CDR3 sequences; 15% to 20% were detected once. Roughly an eighth of the sample rests with the top ten.

This same sample was also taken into another study, of T cells in Graves' hyperthyroidism and ophthalmopathy.

Here the sequenced sample was peripheral blood mononuclear cells (PBMCs), taken at new diagnosis, from a patient treated with antithyroid drugs. The origin of the receptors is a man aged 40-49 years with Graves disease. Donor details come from another sample of the same person, matched by shared clones.

The genes are TRBV5-1 and TRBJ2-7, with 7 bases matching TRBD1. The CDR3 totals 16 residues. Germline assignment: CDR1 SGHRS and CDR2 YFSETQ. Germline trimming cut 3 bases from V and 0 bases from J; bases unmatched to any gene: 9. The CDR3 spells CASSSVTGAASYEQYF. CDR3 in DNA: TGCGCCAGCAGCTCCGTAACAGGGGCCGCCTCCTACGAGCAGTACTTC.

This clonotype has a handful of counts. The chain is built from TRBV6-2 or TRBV6-3 and TRBJ1-1; TRBD1 agrees at 7 bases. CDR1 is MNHEY and CDR2 is SVGEGT in the germline V gene. There are 15 residues in the CDR3. The V and J ends lost 5 bases and 1 base, in that order; junction bases with no gene match: 7. CDR3 loop: CASSARQGANTEAFF. The CDR3 DNA is TGTGCCAGCAGTGCGAGACAGGGCGCGAACACTGAAGCTTTCTTT.

The chain combines TRBV30 with TRBJ2-7, with unresolved D. The CDR3 contains 11 residues. Deletions cut 2 bases from V and 4 bases from J, with 6 bases between. CDR1 is GTSNPN, CDR2 SVGIG, per germline (reference sequence). CDR3: CAWSRFYEQYF. CDR3 DNA: TGTGCCTGGAGTCGGTTTTACGAGCAGTACTTC.

Comment on this clonotype: A much larger clone lies a single base off, so this may be a read error. The CDR3 DNA follows: TGTGCCAGCAGTGAGACCGTCTACGGGCAGTACTTC. Its translation: CASSETVYGQYF. This chain links TRBV6-1 with TRBJ2-7; D is unresolved. CDR1 is MNHNS, CDR2 SASEGT, per germline. This CDR3 is built from 12 residues.

Ten or more counts support this clonotype. The V gene is TRBV5-1, the J gene TRBJ2-1, with 10 nucleotides matching TRBD2. This CDR3 is 20 amino acids long. Germline V gene sequence: CDR1 SGHRS, CDR2 YFSETQ. V trimming: 0 bases; J trimming: 2 bases; junction bases outside the gene matches: 14. CDR3 DNA: TGCGCCAGCAGCTTGGTTAGGCGGGCTAGCGGGAGTTACACCTACAATGAGCAGTTCTTC. It is translated as CASSLVRRASGSYTYNEQFF.

This clonotype turned up a few times. The V call is TRBV6-2 or TRBV6-3, the J call TRBJ2-5; perhaps TRBD1 as D (5 bases). With 0 bases removed from V and 4 bases from J, the gap between germline ends came to 12 bases. Looked up from germline, CDR1 is MNHEY and CDR2 is SVGEGT. The CDR3 is made up of 15 amino acids. This CDR3 is CASSYSQYDRETQYF. The CDR3 DNA follows: TGTGCCAGCAGTTACTCGCAATATGACAGAGAGACCCAGTACTTC.

The gene calls are TRBV24-1 and TRBJ1-1, with a tentative D call TRBD1 (5 bases). Per the germline V gene, CDR1 is KGHDR and CDR2 is SFDVKD. CDR3 size: 14 residues. Trimming removed 3 bases at V and 6 bases at J, with 13 bases between. The CDR3: CATSDPWQGAEAFF. In DNA form, the CDR3 reads TGTGCCACCAGTGATCCGTGGCAGGGAGCTGAAGCTTTCTTT.

This clonotype occurred many times. This chain uses TRBV28 with TRBJ1-2; weak D call: TRBD1 (6 bases). The CDR3 loop spans 16 amino acids. CDR1 and CDR2 (germline): MDHEN, SYDVKM. The V and J ends lost 5 bases and 4 bases respectively, with 20 bases between them. The CDR3 sequence is CASSPLTSRGGYGYTF. CDR3 coding DNA: TGTGCCAGCAGTCCCCTAACATCCAGGGGAGGCTATGGCTACACCTTC.

This clonotype has a handful of counts. The chain couples TRBV28 to TRBJ2-1; TRBD2 might be the D (6 bases). V shed 1 base and J shed 5 bases, with 18 bases lying between them. The CDR3 loop spans 17 amino acids. The germline V gene has CDR1 MDHEN and CDR2 SYDVKM. In DNA form, the CDR3 reads TGTGCCAGCAGTTTATTTTCCTCGGGAGCATCCCACAATGAGCAGTTCTTC. Translation: CASSLFSSGASHNEQFF.

This chain links TRBV20-1 with TRBJ2-4; the D gene is possibly TRBD2 (5 bases). V was cut by 3 bases and J by 2 bases, with 23 bases left in between. The CDR3 covers 18 residues. Germline CDR1 DFQATT, CDR2 SNEGSKA (reference sequence). The CDR3 spells CSASPGGGSLGSKNIQYF. The CDR3 DNA reads as TGCAGTGCTAGTCCTGGCGGAGGTAGCCTGGGCTCCAAAAACATTCAGTACTTC.

This clonotype was found a few times. J is TRBJ1-4 and V is TRBV15; tentative D call: TRBD1 (5 bases). The CDR3 runs to 13 residues. The germline V gene encodes CDR1 LNHNV and CDR2 YYDKDF (reference sequence). V was clipped by 7 bases and J by 4 bases, with 10 bases between them. CDR3 sequence reads: CATKAGNNEKLFF. CDR3 in DNA: TGTGCCACCAAGGCAGGGAATAATGAAAAACTGTTTTTT.

This clonotype occurred many times. The chain is built from TRBV28 and TRBJ2-3; no clear D. V lost 3 bases and J lost 2, with 15 bases in between. CDR3 length: 16 amino acids. From germline, CDR1 is MDHEN and CDR2 SYDVKM. The CDR3 protein is CASSFFSRLPTDTQYF. CDR3 DNA: TGTGCCAGCAGTTTCTTCTCGCGGCTCCCCACAGATACGCAGTATTTT.

This clonotype was seen ten or more times. The chain uses TRBV28 and TRBJ2-3; a weak D match, TRBD1 (6 bases). V dropped 6 bases and J dropped 2 bases, with 9 bases sitting between them. The CDR3 is 13 amino acids. Germline assignment: CDR1 MDHEN and CDR2 SYDVKM. In DNA, the CDR3 is TGTGCCAGCAGCCGGGACAACACAGATACGCAGTATTTT. Encoded protein: CASSRDNTDTQYF.

This chain joins TRBV2 and TRBJ1-2; 8 bases match TRBD1. Germline lookup yields CDR1 SNHLY and CDR2 FYNNEI. The V gene end was trimmed by 8 bases and the J gene end by 4 bases; junction bases not matched to a gene: 9. This CDR3 contains 14 residues. CDR3 sequence reads: CASRPGGGFYGYTF. The CDR3 DNA sequence: TGTGCCAGCCGTCCAGGGGGCGGCTTCTATGGCTACACCTTC.

The rearrangement uses TRBV20-1 and TRBJ2-7; 11 bases agree with TRBD2. The CDR3 is 15 residues long. Germline V gives CDR1 DFQATT, CDR2 SNEGSKA (reference sequence). V dropped 2 bases and J dropped 9; count of bases not matched to a gene: 12. The chain's CDR3 is CSARTIAGGRSVQYF. The CDR3 nucleotides read TGCAGTGCTAGAACTATAGCGGGAGGGCGCTCTGTGCAGTACTTC.

The sample holds many counts of this clonotype. The chain links TRBV28 to TRBJ2-3; D perhaps matches TRBD2 (5 bases). The CDR3 is 14 residues long. Germline CDR1 reads MDHEN; CDR2 reads SYDVKM. Trimming pared 3 bases from V and 3 bases from J, leaving 10 bases between. CDR3 DNA sequence: TGTGCCAGCAGTTTCGGGGATCGGACAGATACGCAGTATTTT. Translating it yields CASSFGDRTDTQYF. Full variable domain (outside the CDR3, taken from reference TRBV28 and TRBJ2-3): DVKVTQSSRYLVKRTGEKVFLECVQDMDHENMFWYRQDPGLGLRLIYFSYDVKMKEKGDIPEGYSVSREKKERFSLILESASTNQTSMYLCASSFGDRTDTQYFGPGTRLTVL.

The table lists this clonotype with many counts. The chain links TRBV7-9 to TRBJ2-3; 11 positions match TRBD2. With V trimmed by 2 bases and J by 4 bases, 5 bases remained unmatched. The CDR3 is 16 amino acids. CDR1 is SEHNR and CDR2 is FQNEAQ in the germline V gene (reference sequence). As DNA, the CDR3 is TGTGCCAGCAGCTTACTAGCGGGAGGAGGTGCAGATACGCAGTATTTT. It translates to CASSLLAGGGADTQYF.